The 20 T cell receptor beta chains in this list originate from one sample, sequenced in a study of blood T cells in healthy people across ages. A second PCR of roughly 7 to 11 cycles used a sample-barcoded 5' primer and a J-beta primer mix. TCRdb reprocessed the 5' RACE reads with MiXCR, giving one entry per CDR3 protein. Among 780,000 or so distinct CDR3 sequences listed, roughly 50% were seen once. The sample comprised blood. The receptors here all came from a man aged 40-49 years in good health.

The V call is TRBV20-1, the J call TRBJ2-4; D perhaps matches TRBD2 (6 bases). The J call may not be correct, given that the DNA end is closer to TRBJ2-5. Germline loops: CDR1 DFQATT, CDR2 SNEGSKA (reference sequence). This CDR3 comprises 13 residues. The CDR3 spells CSANSRERETQYF. The CDR3 DNA follows: TGCAGTGCCAATTCTCGGGAGCGAGAGACCCAGTACTTC.

The V call is TRBV29-1, the J call TRBJ2-7; unclear D gene. The CDR3 runs 11 residues. The germline V gene has CDR1 SQVTM and CDR2 ANQGSEA. Trimming cost V 2 bases and J 2 bases, with 4 bases left between them. CDR3 amino acids: CSVEIAYEQYF. The CDR3 nucleotides read TGCAGCGTTGAAATAGCCTACGAGCAGTACTTC.

The chain joins TRBV6-5 to TRBJ2-5; unclear D gene. This CDR3 is built from 15 residues. CDR1 is MNHEY and CDR2 is SVGAGI in the germline V gene. Deletions cut 5 bases from V and 4 bases from J, with 17 bases between. The CDR3: CASSPQVRVGETQYF. In DNA, the CDR3 is TGTGCCAGCAGTCCCCAAGTCCGGGTGGGAGAGACCCAGTACTTC.

In this sample, this clonotype turned up a few times. The rearrangement uses TRBV7-9 and TRBJ1-2, with a weak D call TRBD1 (6 bases). The CDR3 runs 12 residues. V was clipped by 2 bases and J by 6 bases, with 7 bases between them. Germline assignment: CDR1 SEHNR and CDR2 FQNEAQ (reference sequence). The CDR3 loop is CASSLRQDGYTF. CDR3 DNA: TGTGCCAGCAGCTTAAGACAGGATGGCTACACCTTC.

The chain links TRBV6-6 to TRBJ2-6; no definite D call. The CDR3 totals 15 residues. The ends were cut back, 3 bases at V and 2 bases at J, with 8 bases in the middle. The germline V gene encodes CDR1 MNHNY and CDR2 SVGAGI (reference sequence). CDR3 amino acids: CASSYDFPGANVLTF. CDR3 nucleotide sequence: TGTGCCAGCAGTTATGATTTTCCTGGGGCCAACGTCCTGACTTTC.

This chain connects TRBV27 to TRBJ1-2, with 7 positions matching TRBD1. The CDR3 has 17 amino acids. Germline CDR1 and CDR2: MNHEY and SMNVEV (reference sequence). The V and J ends lost 5 bases and 6 bases, in that order; junction bases with no gene match: 18. The CDR3 sequence is CASSQDWGTDGNDGYTF. CDR3 bases: TGTGCCAGCAGTCAGGACTGGGGGACAGATGGAAACGATGGCTACACCTTC.

This clonotype appeared a few times. The rearrangement uses TRBV28 and TRBJ2-7; D not resolved. Germline CDR1 reads MDHEN; CDR2 reads SYDVKM. CDR3 size: 14 residues. Trimming took off 7 bases at V and 6 bases at J, with 19 bases between the two ends. CDR3 region: CASTRASPSLEQYF. CDR3 sequence (DNA): TGTGCCAGCACCCGCGCCAGCCCTTCTCTCGAGCAGTACTTC.

V gene TRBV4-1 combines with J gene TRBJ2-3; 12 bases fit TRBD2. Trimming at V came to 2 bases and at J to 0 bases, leaving 0 bases not matched to a gene. CDR1 MGHRA and CDR2 YSYEKL come from the germline V gene. The CDR3 totals 16 residues. CDR3 in DNA: TGCGCCAGCAGCCAAACTAGCGGGGGGAGCACAGATACGCAGTATTTT. Its translation: CASSQTSGGSTDTQYF.

The rearrangement joins TRBV28 to TRBJ2-7, with TRBD1 matching 10 bases. Trimming cost V 6 bases and J 1 base; bases outside gene matches: 9. CDR1 MDHEN and CDR2 SYDVKM come from the germline V gene. CDR3 length: 16 residues. The CDR3 DNA follows: TGTGCCAGCAGCTTCACCATGGGACAGGGGTCCTACGAGCAGTACTTC. It translates to CASSFTMGQGSYEQYF.

The chain couples TRBV5-1 to TRBJ1-2; possible D gene TRBD1, 6 bases. This CDR3 contains 14 residues. Germline CDR1 and CDR2: SGHRS and YFSETQ. V was pared by 0 bases and J by 8 bases, with 14 bases between. The CDR3 DNA reads TGCGCCAGCAGCTTGGATCGGGGGCAGCGCGGCTACACCTTC. Translating gives CASSLDRGQRGYTF. Variable domain in full (rest from reference TRBV5-1 and TRBJ1-2): KAGVTQTPRYLIKTRGQQVTLSCSPISGHRSVSWYQQTPGQGLQFLFEYFSETQRNKGNFPGRFSGRQFSNSRSEMNVSTLELGDSALYLCASSLDRGQRGYTFGSGTRLTVV.

This clonotype came up a few times. V is TRBV15 and J is TRBJ2-5; 7 nucleotides align to TRBD1. Looked up from germline, CDR1 is LNHNV and CDR2 is YYDKDF (reference sequence). The CDR3 has 14 residues. V dropped 3 bases and J dropped 1; count of bases not matched to a gene: 2. The CDR3 bases are TGTGCCACCAGCAGTTGGACAGGCCAAGAGACCCAGTACTTC. Amino acid sequence: CATSSWTGQETQYF.

The genes are TRBV5-1 and TRBJ1-2; the D is unclear. The CDR3 is 14 residues long. V lost 3 bases to trimming and J lost 5 bases, with 14 bases between them. The germline CDR1 and CDR2 sequences are SGHRS and YFSETQ. CDR3 DNA: TGCGCCAGCAGCTCTGAACAGAGAACTTATGGCTACACCTTC. It codes for CASSSEQRTYGYTF.

This clonotype occurred many times. The rearrangement joins TRBV5-1 to TRBJ2-5; D is possibly TRBD2 (6 bases). Germline V gene lookup returns CDR1 SGHRS and CDR2 YFSETQ. The CDR3 is 15 residues long. V was clipped by 0 bases and J by 5 bases, with 14 bases between them. The CDR3 DNA is TGCGCCAGCAGCTTGGAGATGACTAGGCGCGAGACCCAGTACTTC. It yields the protein CASSLEMTRRETQYF.

The gene calls are TRBV6-5 and TRBJ2-1; 8 positions match TRBD1. The CDR3 has 15 amino acids. The V and J ends lost 6 bases and 5 bases, in that order; junction bases with no gene match: 9. CDR1 is MNHEY, CDR2 SVGAGI, per germline. CDR3 sequence reads: CASRLAGTGHNEQFF. The CDR3 nucleotides read TGTGCCAGCAGATTAGCCGGGACAGGCCACAATGAGCAGTTCTTC.

This clonotype has more than one count but fewer than ten. V and J are TRBV12-3 or TRBV12-4 and TRBJ2-5; possibly TRBD1 or TRBD2 for D (5 bases each). The CDR3 sequence is 11 residues long. Trimming took 4 bases from V and 5 from J, leaving 5 bases between them. DNA of the CDR3: TGTGCCAGCAGTTGGGACGAGACCCAGTACTTC. It specifies CASSWDETQYF.

The V gene is TRBV12-5, the J gene TRBJ2-3; TRBD1 agrees at 8 bases. The germline V gene has CDR1 LGHNT and CDR2 FRNRAP. V was pared by 1 base and J by 3 bases, with 15 bases of the junction left unmatched. The length of the CDR3 is 19 residues. DNA for the CDR3: TGTGCTAGTGGTTTGGCCCCAGTACGAACAGGGGGTATAACAGATACGCAGTATTTT. It encodes CASGLAPVRTGGITDTQYF. The whole variable domain, remainder taken from reference TRBV12-5 and TRBJ2-3, is DARVTQTPRHKVTEMGQEVTMRCQPILGHNTVFWYRQTMMQGLELLAYFRNRAPLDDSGMPKDRFSAEMPDATLATLKIQPSEPRDSAVYFCASGLAPVRTGGITDTQYFGPGTRLTVL.

Comments on this clonotype: At one end the junction does not follow the germline gene, possibly because of a read error. The V gene is TRBV28, the J gene TRBJ1-1; weak D call: TRBD1 (6 bases). The length of the CDR3 is 13 residues. Per the germline V gene, CDR1 is MDHEN and CDR2 is SYDVKM. CDR3 residues: CTIREGGGTEAFF. CDR3 coding DNA: TGCACCATTCGAGAAGGGGGTGGCACTGAAGCTTTCTTT. The full variable domain, in which reference TRBV28 and TRBJ1-1 provide the parts outside the CDR3, is DVKVTQSSRYLVKRTGEKVFLECVQDMDHENMFWYRQDPGLGLRLIYFSYDVKMKEKGDIPEGYSVSREKKERFSLILESASTNQTSMYLCTIREGGGTEAFFGQGTRLTVV.

The rearrangement links TRBV3-1 to TRBJ1-5; D is unresolved. Between the trimmed V and J ends, which lost 0 bases and 7 bases, there was a span of 13 bases. This CDR3 has 15 residues. Looked up from germline, CDR1 is LGHDT and CDR2 is YNNKEL (reference sequence). The DNA of the CDR3 is TGTGCCAGCAGCCAAGATCAGACATTGGGGCAGCCCCAGCATTTT. Protein sequence: CASSQDQTLGQPQHF.

CDR3 protein: CASNSGGMNTEAFF. The CDR3 region has the DNA TGTGCCAGCAACTCGGGGGGTATGAACACTGAAGCTTTCTTT. This chain connects TRBV28 to TRBJ1-1, with D maybe TRBD1 (5 bases). This CDR3 contains 14 residues. Germline V gene data show CDR1 as MDHEN and CDR2 as SYDVKM. V shed 7 bases and J shed 0 bases, with 12 bases lying between them.

Concerning this clonotype itself: One end of the junction is discordant with germline, which a read error may explain. This sequence joins TRBV28 and TRBJ2-3, with D perhaps TRBD1 (5 bases). CDR1 and CDR2 from the germline V gene are MDHEN and SYDVKM. The CDR3 is 14 residues long. The CDR3, as DNA: TGTGTCAGCAGTTTGGGGCGGATTGCAGATACGCAGTATTTT. It specifies CVSSLGRIADTQYF.